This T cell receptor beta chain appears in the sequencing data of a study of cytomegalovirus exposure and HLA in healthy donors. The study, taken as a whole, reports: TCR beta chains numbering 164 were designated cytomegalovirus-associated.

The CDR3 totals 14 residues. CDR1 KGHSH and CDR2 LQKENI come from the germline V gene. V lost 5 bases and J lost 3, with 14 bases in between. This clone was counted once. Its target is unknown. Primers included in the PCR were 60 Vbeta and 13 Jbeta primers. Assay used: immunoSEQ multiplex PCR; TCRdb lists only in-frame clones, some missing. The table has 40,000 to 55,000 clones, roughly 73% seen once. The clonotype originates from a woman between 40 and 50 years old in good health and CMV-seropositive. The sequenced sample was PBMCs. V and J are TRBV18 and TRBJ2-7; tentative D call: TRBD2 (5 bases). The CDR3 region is CASSTLEGSYEQYF. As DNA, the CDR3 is TGTGCCAGCTCAACTTTAGAGGGAAGCTACGAGCAGTACTTC.